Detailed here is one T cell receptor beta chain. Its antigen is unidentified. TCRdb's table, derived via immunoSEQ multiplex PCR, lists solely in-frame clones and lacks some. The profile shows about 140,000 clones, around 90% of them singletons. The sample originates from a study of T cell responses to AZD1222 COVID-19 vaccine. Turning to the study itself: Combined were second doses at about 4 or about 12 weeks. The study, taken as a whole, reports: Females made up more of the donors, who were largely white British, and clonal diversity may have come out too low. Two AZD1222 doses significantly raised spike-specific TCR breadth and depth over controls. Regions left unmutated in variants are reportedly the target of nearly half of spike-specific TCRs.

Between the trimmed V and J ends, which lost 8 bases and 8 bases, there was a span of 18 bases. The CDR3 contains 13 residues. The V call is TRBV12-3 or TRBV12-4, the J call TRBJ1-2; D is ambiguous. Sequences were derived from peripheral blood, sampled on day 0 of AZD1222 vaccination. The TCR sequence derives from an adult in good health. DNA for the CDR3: TGTGCCAGCTTCAGAAGGGCCCCTTGGGGCTACACCTTC. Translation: CASFRRAPWGYTF.